This T cell receptor beta chain was obtained from a study of shared clonotypes between healthy human individuals. Into CD45RA+ naive and CD45RA-negative memory subsets, the CD4+ cells were split. Of note for this clone: Its matching antigen is unknown.

Every immunoSEQ plate was one replicate of a subset's evenly spread DNA. Original data processing: Filtering differed for immunoSEQ, which gave only junction sequences without quality scores. Only in-frame clones appear in the TCRdb table, and some are missing; sequencing was by immunoSEQ multiplex PCR. V and J calls plus clone size are reproduced from that table; the DNA served to infer D and trimming. The data show roughly 2,300,000 clones, with 80% to 95% seen just once and 0.3% to 0.4% held by the top ten. Study-wide results and caveats: Around 5.3% of naive CD4 clonotypes were shared across a few donors.

The receptor's source is a man between 18 and 29 years old in good health. Some clones in this sample may be carry-over from other donors' samples. The specimen sequenced was naive CD4+ T cells from PBMCs. Subset meaning: CD45RA+ positively selected.

Here the CDR3 DNA reads TGTGCCAGCAGTTCTGGACAATTACAGGGTGGGAATCAGCCCCAGCATTTT. The encoded protein is CASSSGQLQGGNQPQHF. This chain joins TRBV28 and TRBJ1-5, with a possible D match to TRBD1 (6 bases). V was cut by 4 bases and J by 4 bases, with 20 bases left in between. In germline, CDR1 is MDHEN, CDR2 SYDVKM. This CDR3 comprises 17 residues.